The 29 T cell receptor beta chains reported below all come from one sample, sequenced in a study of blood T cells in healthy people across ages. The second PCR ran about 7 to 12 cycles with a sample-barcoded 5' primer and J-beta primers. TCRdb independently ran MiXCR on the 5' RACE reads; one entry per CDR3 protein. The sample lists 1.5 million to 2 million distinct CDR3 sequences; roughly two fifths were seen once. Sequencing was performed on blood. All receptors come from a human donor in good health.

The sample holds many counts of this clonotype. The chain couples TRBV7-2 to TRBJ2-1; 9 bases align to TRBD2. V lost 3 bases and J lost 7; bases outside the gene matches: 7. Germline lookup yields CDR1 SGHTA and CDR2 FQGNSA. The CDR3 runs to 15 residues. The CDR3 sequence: CASSLNAGGRNEQFF. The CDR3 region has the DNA TGTGCCAGCAGCTTGAATGCGGGGGGGCGGAATGAGCAGTTCTTC.

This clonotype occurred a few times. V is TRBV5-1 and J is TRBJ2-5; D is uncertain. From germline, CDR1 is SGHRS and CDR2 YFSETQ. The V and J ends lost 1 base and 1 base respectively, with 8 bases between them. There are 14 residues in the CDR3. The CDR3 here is CASSLNRPQETQYF. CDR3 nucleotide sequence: TGCGCCAGCAGCTTGAACAGACCCCAAGAGACCCAGTACTTC.

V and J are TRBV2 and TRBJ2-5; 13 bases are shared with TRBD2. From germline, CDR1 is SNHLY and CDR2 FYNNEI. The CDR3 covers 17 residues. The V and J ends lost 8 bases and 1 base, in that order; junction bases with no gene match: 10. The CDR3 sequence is CASRPPGLAGTQETQYF. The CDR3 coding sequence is TGTGCCAGCCGGCCACCGGGACTAGCGGGGACCCAAGAGACCCAGTACTTC.

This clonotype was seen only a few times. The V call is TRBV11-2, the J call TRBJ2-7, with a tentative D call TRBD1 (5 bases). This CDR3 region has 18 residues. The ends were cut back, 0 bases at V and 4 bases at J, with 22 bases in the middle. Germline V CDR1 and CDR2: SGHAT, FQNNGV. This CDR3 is CASSLDGSQWGYLYEQYF. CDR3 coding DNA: TGTGCCAGCAGCTTAGATGGCTCCCAGTGGGGCTACCTATACGAGCAGTACTTC.

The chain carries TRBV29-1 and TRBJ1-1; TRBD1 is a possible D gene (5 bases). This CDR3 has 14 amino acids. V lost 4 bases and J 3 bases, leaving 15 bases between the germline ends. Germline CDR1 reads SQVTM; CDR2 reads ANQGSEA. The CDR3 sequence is CSVGLSGGDTEAFF. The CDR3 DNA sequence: TGCAGCGTTGGTCTCTCGGGGGGGGACACTGAAGCTTTCTTT.

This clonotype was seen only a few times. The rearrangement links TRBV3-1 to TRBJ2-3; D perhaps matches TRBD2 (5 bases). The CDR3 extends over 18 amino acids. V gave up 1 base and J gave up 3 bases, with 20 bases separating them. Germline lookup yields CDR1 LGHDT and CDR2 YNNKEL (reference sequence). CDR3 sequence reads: CASSQAPAGVGGTDTQYF. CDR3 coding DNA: TGTGCCAGCAGCCAAGCTCCCGCCGGGGTTGGCGGTACAGATACGCAGTATTTT.

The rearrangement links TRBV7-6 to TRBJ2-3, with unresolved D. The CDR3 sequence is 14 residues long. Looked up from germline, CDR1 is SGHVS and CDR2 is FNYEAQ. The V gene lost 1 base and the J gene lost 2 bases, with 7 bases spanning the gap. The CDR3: CASSLDFNTDTQYF. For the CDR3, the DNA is TGTGCCAGCAGCTTAGACTTCAACACAGATACGCAGTATTTT.

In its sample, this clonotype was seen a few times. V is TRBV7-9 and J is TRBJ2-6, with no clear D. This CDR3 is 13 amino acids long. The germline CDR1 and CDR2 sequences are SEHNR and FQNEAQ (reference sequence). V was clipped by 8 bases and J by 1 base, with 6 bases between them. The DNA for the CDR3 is TGTGCCAGCGGGTCATCTGGGGCCAACGTCCTGACTTTC. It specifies CASGSSGANVLTF. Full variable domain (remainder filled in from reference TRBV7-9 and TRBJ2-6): DTGVSQNPRHKITKRGQNVTFRCDPISEHNRLYWYRQTLGQGPEFLTYFQNEAQLEKSRLLSDRFSAERPKGSFSTLEIQRTEQGDSAMYLCASGSSGANVLTFGAGSRLTVL.

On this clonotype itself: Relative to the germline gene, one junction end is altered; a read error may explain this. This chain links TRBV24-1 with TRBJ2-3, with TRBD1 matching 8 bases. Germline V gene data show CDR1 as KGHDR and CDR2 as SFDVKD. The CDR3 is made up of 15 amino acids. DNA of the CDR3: TGTACCACCAGTGATTGCCTTAGGACAGGGCTTACGCAGTATTTT. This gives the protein CTTSDCLRTGLTQYF.

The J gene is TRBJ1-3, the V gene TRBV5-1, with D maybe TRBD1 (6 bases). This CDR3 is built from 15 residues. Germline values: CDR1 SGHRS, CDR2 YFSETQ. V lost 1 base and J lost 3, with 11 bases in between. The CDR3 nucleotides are TGCGCCAGCAGCTTGATGGGGGCGAGTGGAAACACCATATATTTT. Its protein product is CASSLMGASGNTIYF.

DNA for the CDR3: TGTGCCAGCAGCTTTGTTATAGGGCAGAACCTCTACGAGCAGTACTTC. Amino acids: CASSFVIGQNLYEQYF. The chain combines TRBV7-2 with TRBJ2-7; the D is unclear. Germline V CDR1 and CDR2: SGHTA, FQGNSA. CDR3 length equals 16 residues. V was pared by 3 bases and J by 3 bases, with 18 bases between.

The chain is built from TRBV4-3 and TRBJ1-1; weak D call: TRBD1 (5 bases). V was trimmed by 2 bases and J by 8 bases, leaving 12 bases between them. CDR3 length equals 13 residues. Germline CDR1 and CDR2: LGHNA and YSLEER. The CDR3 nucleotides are TGCGCCAGCAGCCAATATCAGGGAGGAGAAGCTTTCTTT. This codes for CASSQYQGGEAFF.

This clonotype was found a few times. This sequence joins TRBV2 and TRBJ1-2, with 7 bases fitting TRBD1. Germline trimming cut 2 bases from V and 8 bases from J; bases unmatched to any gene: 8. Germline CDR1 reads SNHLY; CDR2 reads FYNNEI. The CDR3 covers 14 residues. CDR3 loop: CASSELGTVNGYTF. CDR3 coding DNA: TGTGCCAGCAGTGAACTAGGGACAGTAAACGGCTACACCTTC.

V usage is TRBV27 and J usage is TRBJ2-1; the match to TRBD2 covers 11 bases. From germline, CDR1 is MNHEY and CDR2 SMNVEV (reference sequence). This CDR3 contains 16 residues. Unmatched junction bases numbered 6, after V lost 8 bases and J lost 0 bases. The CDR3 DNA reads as TGTGCCAGCGCTACTAGCGGGGGATTCTCCTACAATGAGCAGTTCTTC. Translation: CASATSGGFSYNEQFF.

The CDR3 sequence is CASSSIPLIESYGYTF. For the CDR3, the DNA is TGTGCCAGCAGCTCTATACCCCTTATAGAGAGCTATGGCTACACCTTC. This rearrangement joins TRBV11-2 to TRBJ1-2; D gene uncertain. Trimming stripped 4 bases from V and 4 bases from J, with 19 bases between. This CDR3 is 16 amino acids long. Germline CDR1 reads SGHAT; CDR2 reads FQNNGV.

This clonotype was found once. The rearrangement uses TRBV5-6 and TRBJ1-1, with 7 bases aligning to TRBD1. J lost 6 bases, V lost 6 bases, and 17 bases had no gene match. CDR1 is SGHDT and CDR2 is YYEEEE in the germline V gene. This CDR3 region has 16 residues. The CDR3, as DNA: TGTGCCAGCACGGAGGGGGCTTACGGGGCCCACGCTGAAGCTTTCTTT. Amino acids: CASTEGAYGAHAEAFF. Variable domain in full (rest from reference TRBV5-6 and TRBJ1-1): DAGVTQSPTHLIKTRGQQVTLRCSPKSGHDTVSWYQQALGQGPQFIFQYYEEEERQRGNFPDRFSGHQFPNYSSELNVNALLLGDSALYLCASTEGAYGAHAEAFFGQGTRLTVV.

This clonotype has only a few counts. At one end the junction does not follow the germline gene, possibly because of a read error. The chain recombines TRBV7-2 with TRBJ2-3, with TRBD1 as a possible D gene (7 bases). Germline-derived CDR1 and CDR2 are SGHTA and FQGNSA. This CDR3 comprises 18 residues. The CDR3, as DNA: TGTGCCAGCAGCTTATCTCGGCTAGCAGGGGGGCGTGGAGATACGCAGTGTTTT. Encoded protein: CASSLSRLAGGRGDTQCF.

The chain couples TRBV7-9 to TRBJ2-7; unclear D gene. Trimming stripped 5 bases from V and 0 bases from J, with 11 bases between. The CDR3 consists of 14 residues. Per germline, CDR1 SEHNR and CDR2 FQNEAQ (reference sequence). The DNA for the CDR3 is TGTGCCAGCAGCCCCTTCGCAAGCTCCTACGAGCAGTACTTC. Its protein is CASSPFASSYEQYF.

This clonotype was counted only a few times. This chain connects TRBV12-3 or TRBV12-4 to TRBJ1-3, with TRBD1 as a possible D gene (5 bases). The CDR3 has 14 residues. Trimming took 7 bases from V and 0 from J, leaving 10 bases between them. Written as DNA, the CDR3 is TGTGCCAGCACGACAGATAGCTCTGGAAACACCATATATTTT. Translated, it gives CASTTDSSGNTIYF.

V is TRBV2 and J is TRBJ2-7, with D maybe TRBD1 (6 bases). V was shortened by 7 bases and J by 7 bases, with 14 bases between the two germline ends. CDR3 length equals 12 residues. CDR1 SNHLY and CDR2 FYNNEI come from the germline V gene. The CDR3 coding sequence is TGTGCCAGCATCCTGGGGGCTAAGGAGCAGTACTTC. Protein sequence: CASILGAKEQYF.

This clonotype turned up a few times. CDR3 region: CSAGGQGIRDEQFF. DNA for the CDR3: TGCAGTGCCGGCGGACAGGGAATCAGGGATGAGCAGTTCTTC. V gene TRBV20-1 combines with J gene TRBJ2-1, with TRBD1 matching over 8 bases. The CDR3 loop spans 14 amino acids. V shed 6 bases and J 8 bases; nucleotides not matched to a gene: 12. Germline assignment: CDR1 DFQATT and CDR2 SNEGSKA (reference sequence).

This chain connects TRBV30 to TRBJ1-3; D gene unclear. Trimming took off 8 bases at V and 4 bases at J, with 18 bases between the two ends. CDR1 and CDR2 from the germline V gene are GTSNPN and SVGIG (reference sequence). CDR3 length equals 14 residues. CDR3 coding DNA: TGTGCCCGAACGGTGGGCTCGCGGGGAAACACCATATATTTT. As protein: CARTVGSRGNTIYF.

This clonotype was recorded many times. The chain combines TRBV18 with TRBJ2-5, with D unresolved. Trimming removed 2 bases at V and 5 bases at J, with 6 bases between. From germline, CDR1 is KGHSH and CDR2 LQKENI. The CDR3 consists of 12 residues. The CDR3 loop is CASSPRLETQYF. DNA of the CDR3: TGTGCCAGCTCACCAAGGCTGGAGACCCAGTACTTC.

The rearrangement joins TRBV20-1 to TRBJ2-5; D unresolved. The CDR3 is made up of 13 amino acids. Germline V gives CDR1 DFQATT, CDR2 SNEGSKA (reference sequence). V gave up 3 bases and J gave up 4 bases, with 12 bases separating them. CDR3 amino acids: CSARGYMRETQYF. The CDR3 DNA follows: TGCAGTGCTAGGGGGTATATGAGAGAGACCCAGTACTTC.

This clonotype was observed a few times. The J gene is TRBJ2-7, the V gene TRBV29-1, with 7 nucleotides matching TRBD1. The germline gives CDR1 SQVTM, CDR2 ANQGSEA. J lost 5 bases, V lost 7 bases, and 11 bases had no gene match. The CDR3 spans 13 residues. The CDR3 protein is CSAMDRINDEQYF. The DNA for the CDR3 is TGCAGCGCCATGGACAGGATTAACGACGAGCAGTACTTC.

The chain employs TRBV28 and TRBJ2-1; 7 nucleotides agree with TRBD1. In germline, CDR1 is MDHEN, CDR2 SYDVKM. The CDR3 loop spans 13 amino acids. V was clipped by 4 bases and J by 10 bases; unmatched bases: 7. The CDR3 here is CASSSLDRNEQFF. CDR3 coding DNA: TGTGCCAGCAGTTCCTTGGACAGGAACGAGCAGTTCTTC. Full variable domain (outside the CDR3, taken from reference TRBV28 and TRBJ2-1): DVKVTQSSRYLVKRTGEKVFLECVQDMDHENMFWYRQDPGLGLRLIYFSYDVKMKEKGDIPEGYSVSREKKERFSLILESASTNQTSMYLCASSSLDRNEQFFGPGTRLTVL.

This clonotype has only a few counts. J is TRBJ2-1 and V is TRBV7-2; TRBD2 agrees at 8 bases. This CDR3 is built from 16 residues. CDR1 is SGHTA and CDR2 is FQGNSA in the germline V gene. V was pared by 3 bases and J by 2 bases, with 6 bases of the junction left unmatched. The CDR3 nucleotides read TGTGCCAGCAGCTTTTTTTCGGGGGGGGCCTACAATGAGCAGTTCTTC. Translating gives CASSFFSGGAYNEQFF. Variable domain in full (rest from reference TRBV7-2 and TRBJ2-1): GAGVSQSPSNKVTEKGKDVELRCDPISGHTALYWYRQSLGQGLEFLIYFQGNSAPDKSGLPSDRFSAERTGGSVSTLTIQRTQQEDSAVYLCASSFFSGGAYNEQFFGPGTRLTVL.

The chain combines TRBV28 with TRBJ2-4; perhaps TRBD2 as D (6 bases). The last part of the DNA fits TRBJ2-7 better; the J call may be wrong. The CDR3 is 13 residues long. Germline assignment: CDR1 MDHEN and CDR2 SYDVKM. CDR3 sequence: CATRRDSEDEQYF. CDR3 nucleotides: TGTGCCACACGACGGGACTCTGAGGACGAGCAGTACTTC.

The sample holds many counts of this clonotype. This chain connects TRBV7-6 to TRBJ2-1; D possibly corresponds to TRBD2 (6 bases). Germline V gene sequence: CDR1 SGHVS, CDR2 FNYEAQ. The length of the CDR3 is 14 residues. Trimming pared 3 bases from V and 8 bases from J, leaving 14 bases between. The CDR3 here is CASSLARGGDEQFF. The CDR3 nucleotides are TGTGCCAGCAGCTTGGCGCGGGGAGGCGATGAGCAGTTCTTC.